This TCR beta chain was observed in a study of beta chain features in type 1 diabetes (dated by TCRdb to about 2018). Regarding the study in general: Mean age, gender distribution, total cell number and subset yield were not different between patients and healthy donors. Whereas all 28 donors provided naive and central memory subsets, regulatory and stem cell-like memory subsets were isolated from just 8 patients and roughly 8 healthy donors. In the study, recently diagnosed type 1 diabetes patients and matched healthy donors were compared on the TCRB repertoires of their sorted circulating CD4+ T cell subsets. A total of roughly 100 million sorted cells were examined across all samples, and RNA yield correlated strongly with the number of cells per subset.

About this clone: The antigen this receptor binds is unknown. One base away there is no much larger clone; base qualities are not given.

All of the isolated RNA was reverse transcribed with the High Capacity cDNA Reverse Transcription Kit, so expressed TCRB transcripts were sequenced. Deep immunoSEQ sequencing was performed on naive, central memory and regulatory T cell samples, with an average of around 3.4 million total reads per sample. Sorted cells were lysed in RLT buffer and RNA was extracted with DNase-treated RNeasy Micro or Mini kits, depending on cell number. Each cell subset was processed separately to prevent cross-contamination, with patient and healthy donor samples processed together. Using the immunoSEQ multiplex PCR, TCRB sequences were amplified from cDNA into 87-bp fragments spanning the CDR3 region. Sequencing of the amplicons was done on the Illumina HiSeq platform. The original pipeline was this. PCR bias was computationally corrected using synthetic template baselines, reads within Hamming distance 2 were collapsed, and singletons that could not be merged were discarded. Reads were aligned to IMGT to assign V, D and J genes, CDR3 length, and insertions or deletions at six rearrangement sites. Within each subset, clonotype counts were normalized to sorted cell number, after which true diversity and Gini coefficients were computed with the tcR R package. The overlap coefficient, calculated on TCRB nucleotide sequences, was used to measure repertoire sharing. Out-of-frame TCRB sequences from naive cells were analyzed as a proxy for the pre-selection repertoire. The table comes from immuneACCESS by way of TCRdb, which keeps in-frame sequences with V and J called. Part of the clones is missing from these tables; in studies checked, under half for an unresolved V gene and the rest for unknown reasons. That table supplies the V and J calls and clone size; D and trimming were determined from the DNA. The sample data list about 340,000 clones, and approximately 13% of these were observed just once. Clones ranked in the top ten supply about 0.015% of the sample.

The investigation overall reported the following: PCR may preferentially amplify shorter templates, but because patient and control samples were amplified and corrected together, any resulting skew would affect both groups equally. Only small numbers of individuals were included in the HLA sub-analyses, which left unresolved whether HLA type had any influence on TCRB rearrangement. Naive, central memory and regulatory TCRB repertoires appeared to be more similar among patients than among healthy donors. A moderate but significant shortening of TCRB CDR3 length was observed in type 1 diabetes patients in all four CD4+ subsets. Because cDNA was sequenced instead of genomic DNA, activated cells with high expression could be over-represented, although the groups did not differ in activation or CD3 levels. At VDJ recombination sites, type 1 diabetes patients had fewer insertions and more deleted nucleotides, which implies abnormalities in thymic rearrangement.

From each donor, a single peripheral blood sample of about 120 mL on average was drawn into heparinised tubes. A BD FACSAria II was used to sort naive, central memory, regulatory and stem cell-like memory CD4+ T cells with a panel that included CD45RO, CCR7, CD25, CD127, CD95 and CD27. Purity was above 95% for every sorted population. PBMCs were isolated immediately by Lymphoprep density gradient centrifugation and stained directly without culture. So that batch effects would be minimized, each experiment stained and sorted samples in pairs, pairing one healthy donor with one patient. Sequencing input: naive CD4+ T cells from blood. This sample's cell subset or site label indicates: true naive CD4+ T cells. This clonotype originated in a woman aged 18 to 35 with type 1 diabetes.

Read as DNA, the sequence is TGTGCCAGCAGCTCCATATCGGGACAGAAAAGGCTCCACGAGCAGTACTTC. This yields the protein CASSSISGQKRLHEQYF. The chain couples TRBV28 to TRBJ2-7, and 7 junctional nucleotides match TRBD1. The germline V gene encodes CDR1 MDHEN and CDR2 SYDVKM. The CDR3, from cysteine to phenylalanine, totals 17 residues. This entry keeps only the CDR3 DNA: 51 bases, framed from base 1. The germline V and J ends show losses of 6 bases and 5 bases respectively, and no gene match explains 19 bases of the junction.